A selection of T cell receptor beta chains follows, all from one sample in a study of neurological immune-mediated disorders. TCRdb re-called the 5' RACE reads through MiXCR, storing one row per CDR3 protein. The repertoire holds tens of thousands of distinct CDR3 sequences, with roughly 13% as singletons. Sequenced: PBMCs. These receptors were collected from a female donor with HTLV-1-associated myelopathy (HAM/TSP). The CDR3 runs from the conserved cysteine through the conserved F or W. Fields, in order: CDR3 DNA, CDR3 protein, V gene, CDR3 length, D gene, clone size, J gene. D genes are given only for firm matches. A row's size may be missing; if present it is once, few, many or a size class.

CDR3nt: -
CDR3aa: CASSFYICSAPRQGASGYTF
v_gene: TRBV11-3
len: 20
d_gene: -
abundance: -
j_gene: TRBJ1-2

CDR3nt: TGTGCCAGCAGCTTAGGGGGGTTTCCAGATACGCAGTATTTT
CDR3aa: CASSLGGFPDTQYF
v_gene: TRBV5-6
len: 14
d_gene: -
abundance: many
j_gene: TRBJ2-3

CDR3nt: TGTGCCAGCAGCGTAGACCCAGGGTGGATCGATGAGCAGTTCTTC
CDR3aa: CASSVDPGWIDEQFF
v_gene: TRBV9
len: 15
d_gene: -
abundance: many
j_gene: TRBJ2-1

CDR3nt: TGTGCCAGCAGTTTTAAAGGGACTTTGAATCAGCCCCAGCATTTT
CDR3aa: CASSFKGTLNQPQHF
v_gene: TRBV12-3/TRBV12-4
len: 15
d_gene: -
abundance: many
j_gene: TRBJ1-5

CDR3nt: TGCGCCAGCAGCTTGACAGGGGGCGACAGGAACACTGAAGCTTTCTTT
CDR3aa: CASSLTGGDRNTEAFF
v_gene: TRBV5-1
len: 16
d_gene: TRBD1
abundance: many
j_gene: TRBJ1-1

CDR3nt: TGTGCCAGCAGTACTAGCCCCAATCAGCCCCAGCATTTT
CDR3aa: CASSTSPNQPQHF
v_gene: TRBV6-6
len: 13
d_gene: -
abundance: many
j_gene: TRBJ1-5

CDR3nt: TGTGCCAGCAGAAAGGGACTAGCGCTGTACAATGAGCAGTTCTTC
CDR3aa: CASRKGLALYNEQFF
v_gene: TRBV12-3/TRBV12-4
len: 15
d_gene: TRBD2
abundance: many
j_gene: TRBJ2-1

CDR3nt: TGCGCCAGCAGCTATAACAGGGACTCTGGAAACACCATATATTTT
CDR3aa: CASSYNRDSGNTIYF
v_gene: TRBV5-1
len: 15
d_gene: -
abundance: many
j_gene: TRBJ1-3

CDR3nt: TGTGCCAGCAGTCGAAACAGGGGGACTAATGAAAAACTGTTTTTT
CDR3aa: CASSRNRGTNEKLFF
v_gene: TRBV2
len: 15
d_gene: TRBD1
abundance: many
j_gene: TRBJ1-4

CDR3nt: TGCGCCAGCAGCCTACAGAGTACTGGGGCCAACGTCCTGACTTTC
CDR3aa: CASSLQSTGANVLTF
v_gene: TRBV5-1
len: 15
d_gene: -
abundance: many
j_gene: TRBJ2-6

CDR3nt: TGCAGCGTTGGGGACCGTGACACCGGGGAGCTGTTTTTT
CDR3aa: CSVGDRDTGELFF
v_gene: TRBV29-1
len: 13
d_gene: -
abundance: many
j_gene: TRBJ2-2

CDR3nt: TGCGCCAGCAGCCCCCGGGCGATGAACACTGAAGCTTTCTTT
CDR3aa: CASSPRAMNTEAFF
v_gene: TRBV4-1
len: 14
d_gene: -
abundance: many
j_gene: TRBJ1-1

CDR3nt: TGTGCCATCAGTGACGAACCCGAGGACACTGAAGCTTTCTTT
CDR3aa: CAISDEPEDTEAFF
v_gene: TRBV10-3
len: 14
d_gene: -
abundance: many
j_gene: TRBJ1-1

CDR3nt: TGTGCCAGCAGCGCTCCCCGGGGGGACGGCACAGATACGCAGTATTTT
CDR3aa: CASSAPRGDGTDTQYF
v_gene: TRBV28
len: 16
d_gene: TRBD2
abundance: many
j_gene: TRBJ2-3

CDR3nt: TGTGCCAGCAGTGGACTAGGTACGCAGTATTTT
CDR3aa: CASSGLGTQYF
v_gene: TRBV2
len: 11
d_gene: -
abundance: many
j_gene: TRBJ2-3

CDR3nt: TGTGCCAGCAGCCAAGTAGGCGGAAATGAGCAGTTCTTC
CDR3aa: CASSQVGGNEQFF
v_gene: TRBV14
len: 13
d_gene: -
abundance: many
j_gene: TRBJ2-1

CDR3nt: TGTGCCAGCAGTTTCCTCCGGACAGGGGGGATCAACGAGCAGTACTTC
CDR3aa: CASSFLRTGGINEQYF
v_gene: TRBV12-3/TRBV12-4
len: 16
d_gene: TRBD1
abundance: many
j_gene: TRBJ2-7

CDR3nt: TGTGCCAGCAGTGAGTGGACAGGTTACTCTATCTATGGCTACACCTTC
CDR3aa: CASSEWTGYSIYGYTF
v_gene: TRBV6-1
len: 16
d_gene: TRBD1
abundance: -
j_gene: TRBJ1-2

CDR3nt: TGTGCCAGCAATGTCCTGAGGGGCTATGGCTACACCTTC
CDR3aa: CASNVLRGYGYTF
v_gene: TRBV6-1
len: 13
d_gene: -
abundance: many
j_gene: TRBJ1-2

CDR3nt: TGCAGTGCTAGAGATCTGACAGGTTCCGAGACCCAGTACTTC
CDR3aa: CSARDLTGSETQYF
v_gene: TRBV20-1
len: 14
d_gene: -
abundance: many
j_gene: TRBJ2-5

CDR3nt: TGTGCCAGCAGTGTCCAAGCGGCCTCTGGGGCCAACGTCCTGACTTTC
CDR3aa: CASSVQAASGANVLTF
v_gene: TRBV9
len: 16
d_gene: -
abundance: many
j_gene: TRBJ2-6

CDR3nt: TGTGCTAGTGGCCATCACAGGGGCGGGTTGAATGAGCAGTTCTTC
CDR3aa: CASGHHRGGLNEQFF
v_gene: TRBV12-5
len: 15
d_gene: TRBD1
abundance: many
j_gene: TRBJ2-1

CDR3nt: TGCGCCAGCAGCCAAGATCGACCAAACACCGGGGAGCTGTTTTTT
CDR3aa: CASSQDRPNTGELFF
v_gene: TRBV4-1
len: 15
d_gene: -
abundance: many
j_gene: TRBJ2-2

CDR3nt: TGTGCCAGCAGCCCTCTGGGGATTTTGCGTGGCTACACCTTC
CDR3aa: CASSPLGILRGYTF
v_gene: TRBV3-1
len: 14
d_gene: -
abundance: many
j_gene: TRBJ1-2

CDR3nt: TGCGCCAGCAGCACGACAGGGTTTCCATCCTACGAGCAGTACTTC
CDR3aa: CASSTTGFPSYEQYF
v_gene: TRBV5-1
len: 15
d_gene: TRBD1
abundance: many
j_gene: TRBJ2-7

CDR3nt: TGCGCCAGCAGCTTACAGGGGGCGGATGGCTACACCTTC
CDR3aa: CASSLQGADGYTF
v_gene: TRBV5-1
len: 13
d_gene: TRBD1
abundance: many
j_gene: TRBJ1-2

CDR3nt: TGCGCCAGCAGCTTACAACCCTGGACAGGGGGTGGAGAGACCCAGTACTTC
CDR3aa: CASSLQPWTGGGETQYF
v_gene: TRBV5-1
len: 17
d_gene: TRBD1
abundance: -
j_gene: TRBJ2-5

CDR3nt: TGTGCCAGCAGAGAAAAAAGCTCCTACGAGCAGTACTTC
CDR3aa: CASREKSSYEQYF
v_gene: TRBV7-9
len: 13
d_gene: -
abundance: many
j_gene: TRBJ2-7

CDR3nt: TGCAGTGCTAGATGGCAGTCCTACGAGCAGTACTTC
CDR3aa: CSARWQSYEQYF
v_gene: TRBV20-1
len: 12
d_gene: -
abundance: few
j_gene: TRBJ2-7

CDR3nt: TGTGCCAGCACCCGGGGCAGGGCCTACGAGCAGTACTTC
CDR3aa: CASTRGRAYEQYF
v_gene: TRBV6-1
len: 13
d_gene: -
abundance: -
j_gene: TRBJ2-7

CDR3nt: TGTGCCAGCAGTTTTGGGACAGGGGTTTCGCGCACAGATACGCAGTATTTT
CDR3aa: CASSFGTGVSRTDTQYF
v_gene: TRBV27
len: 17
d_gene: TRBD1
abundance: many
j_gene: TRBJ2-3

CDR3nt: TGCAGTGCTAGAGAAGGGACAGGGCGGACCTACGAGCAGTACTTC
CDR3aa: CSAREGTGRTYEQYF
v_gene: TRBV20-1
len: 15
d_gene: TRBD1
abundance: many
j_gene: TRBJ2-7

CDR3nt: TGCGCCAGCAGCTTGGCCGGGGTCGGCACTGAAGCTTTCTTT
CDR3aa: CASSLAGVGTEAFF
v_gene: TRBV5-1
len: 14
d_gene: -
abundance: many
j_gene: TRBJ1-1